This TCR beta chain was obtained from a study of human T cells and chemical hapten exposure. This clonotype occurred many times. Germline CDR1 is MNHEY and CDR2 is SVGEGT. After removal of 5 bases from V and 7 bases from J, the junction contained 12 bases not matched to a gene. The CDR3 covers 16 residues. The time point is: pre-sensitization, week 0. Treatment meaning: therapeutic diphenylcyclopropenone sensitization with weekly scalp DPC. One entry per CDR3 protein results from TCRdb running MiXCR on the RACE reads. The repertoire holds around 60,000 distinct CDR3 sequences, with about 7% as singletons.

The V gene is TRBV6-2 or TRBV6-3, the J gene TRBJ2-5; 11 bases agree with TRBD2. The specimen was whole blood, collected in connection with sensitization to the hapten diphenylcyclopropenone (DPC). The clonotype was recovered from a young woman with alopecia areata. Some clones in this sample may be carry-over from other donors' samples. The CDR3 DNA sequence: TGTGCCAGCAGTAAGAATAGCGGGGGGGTGCCGGTGACCCAGTACTTC. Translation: CASSKNSGGVPVTQYF.